Following are 4 T cell receptor beta chains from one sample sequenced in a study of human T cells and chemical hapten exposure. TCRdb used MiXCR to reprocess the RACE reads, holding one entry per CDR3 protein. Of approximately 89,000 distinct CDR3 sequences listed, roughly a tenth were seen once; the top ten hold over 2%. Time point reported: patch test 2, 6 weeks after DPC sensitization. Stated treatment: therapeutic diphenylcyclopropenone sensitization with weekly scalp DPC. The sample in question was whole blood, obtained in connection with sensitization to the hapten diphenylcyclopropenone (DPC). The receptors here all came from a woman aged 30 to 39 with alopecia areata. Some clones in this sample may be carry-over from other donors' samples.

This clonotype occurred many times. This chain links TRBV30 with TRBJ2-3, with 7 bases aligning to TRBD2. Germline V lookup: CDR1 GTSNPN, CDR2 SVGIG (reference sequence). V dropped 1 base and J dropped 1; count of bases not matched to a gene: 5. This CDR3 comprises 15 residues. This CDR3 is CAWSGAGAGTDTQYF. The CDR3 DNA reads TGTGCCTGGAGTGGGGCGGGAGCGGGCACAGATACGCAGTATTTT.

CDR3 coding DNA: TGCAGTGCTTTAAGCGGGGGGCCCTTCGAGCAGTACTTC. Its translation: CSALSGGPFEQYF. The chain joins TRBV20-1 to TRBJ2-7; TRBD2 matches at 9 bases. Trimming removed 5 bases from V and 6 bases from J; junction bases left unmatched: 8. Germline CDR1 DFQATT, CDR2 SNEGSKA (reference sequence). CDR3 length: 13 amino acids.

The V and J genes are TRBV29-1 and TRBJ1-2; D is unresolved. The ends were cut back, 5 bases at V and 0 bases at J, with 10 bases in the middle. Per the germline V gene, CDR1 is SQVTM and CDR2 is ANQGSEA. There are 13 residues in the CDR3. The CDR3 sequence: CSVLAETNYGYTF. DNA for the CDR3: TGCAGCGTTCTGGCGGAAACTAACTATGGCTACACCTTC.

This clonotype was observed at least ten times. V gene TRBV18 combines with J gene TRBJ1-6; possibly TRBD1 for D (5 bases). Germline V lookup: CDR1 KGHSH, CDR2 LQKENI. V lost 8 bases to trimming and J lost 5 bases, with 16 bases between them. This CDR3 is 15 amino acids long. The CDR3 nucleotides are TGTGCCAGCCACATGTCCGGGACGGATAATTCACCCCTCCACTTT. Translated: CASHMSGTDNSPLHF.